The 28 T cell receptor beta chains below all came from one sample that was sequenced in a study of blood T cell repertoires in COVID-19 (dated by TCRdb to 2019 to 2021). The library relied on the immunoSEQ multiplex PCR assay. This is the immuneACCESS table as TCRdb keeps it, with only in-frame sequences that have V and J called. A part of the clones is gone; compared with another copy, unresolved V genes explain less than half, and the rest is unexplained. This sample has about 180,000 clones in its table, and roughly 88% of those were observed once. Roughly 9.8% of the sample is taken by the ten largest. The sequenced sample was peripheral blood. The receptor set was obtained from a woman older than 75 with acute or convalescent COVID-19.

CDR3 in DNA: TGTGCCAGCAGTTCCGGTACGAGAAACACCATATATTTT. Translating it yields CASSSGTRNTIYF. V and J are TRBV28 and TRBJ1-3; unclear D gene. This CDR3 contains 13 residues. The germline V gene has CDR1 MDHEN and CDR2 SYDVKM. V was clipped by 4 bases and J by 5 bases, with 9 bases between them.

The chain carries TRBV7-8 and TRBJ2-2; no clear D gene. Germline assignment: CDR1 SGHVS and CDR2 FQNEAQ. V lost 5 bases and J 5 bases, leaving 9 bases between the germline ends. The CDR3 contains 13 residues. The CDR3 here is CASSRTTTGELFF. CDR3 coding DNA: TGTGCCAGCAGCCGAACGACTACCGGGGAGCTGTTTTTT.

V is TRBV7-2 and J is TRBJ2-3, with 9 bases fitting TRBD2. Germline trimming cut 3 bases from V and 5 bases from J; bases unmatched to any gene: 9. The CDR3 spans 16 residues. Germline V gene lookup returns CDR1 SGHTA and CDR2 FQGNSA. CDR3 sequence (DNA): TGTGCCAGCAGCTTCCTAAGCGGGGGGTTGGGAGATACGCAGTATTTT. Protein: CASSFLSGGLGDTQYF.

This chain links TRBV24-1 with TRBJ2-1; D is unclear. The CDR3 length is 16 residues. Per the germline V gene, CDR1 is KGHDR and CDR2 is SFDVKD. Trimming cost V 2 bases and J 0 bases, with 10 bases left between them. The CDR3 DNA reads TGTGCCACCAGTGATTCGAGGCAGTTCTCCTACAATGAGCAGTTCTTC. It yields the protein CATSDSRQFSYNEQFF.

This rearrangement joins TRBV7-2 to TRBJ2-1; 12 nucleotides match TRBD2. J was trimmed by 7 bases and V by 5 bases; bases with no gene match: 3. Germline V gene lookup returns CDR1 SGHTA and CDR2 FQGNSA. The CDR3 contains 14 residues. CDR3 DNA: TGTGCCAGCAGCCCGGGACTAGCGGGTAATGAGCAGTTCTTC. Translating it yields CASSPGLAGNEQFF.

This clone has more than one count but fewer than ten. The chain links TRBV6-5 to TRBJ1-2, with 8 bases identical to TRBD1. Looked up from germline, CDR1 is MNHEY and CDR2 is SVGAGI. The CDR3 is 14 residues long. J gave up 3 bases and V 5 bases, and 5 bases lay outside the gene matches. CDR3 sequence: CASSPDRGDYGYTF. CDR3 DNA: TGTGCCAGCAGTCCCGACAGGGGTGACTATGGCTACACCTTC.

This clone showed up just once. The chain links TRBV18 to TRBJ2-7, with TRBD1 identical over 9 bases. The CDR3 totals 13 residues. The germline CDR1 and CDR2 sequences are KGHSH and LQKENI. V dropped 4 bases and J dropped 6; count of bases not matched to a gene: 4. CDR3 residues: CASSRDRVSEQYF. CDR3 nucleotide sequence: TGTGCCAGCTCACGGGACAGGGTTTCCGAGCAGTACTTC.

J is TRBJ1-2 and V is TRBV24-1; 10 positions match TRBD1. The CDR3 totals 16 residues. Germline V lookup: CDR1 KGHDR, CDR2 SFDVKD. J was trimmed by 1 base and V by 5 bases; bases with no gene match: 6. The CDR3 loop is CATSGWTGGFNYGYTF. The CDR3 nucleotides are TGTGCCACCAGTGGTTGGACAGGGGGTTTTAACTATGGCTACACCTTC.

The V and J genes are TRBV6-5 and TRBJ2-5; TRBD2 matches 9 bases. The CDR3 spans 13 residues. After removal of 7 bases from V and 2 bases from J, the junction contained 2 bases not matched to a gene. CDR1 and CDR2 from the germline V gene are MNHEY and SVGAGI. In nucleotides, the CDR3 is TGTGCCAGCAAAACTAGCGGGCAAGAGACCCAGTACTTC. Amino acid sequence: CASKTSGQETQYF.

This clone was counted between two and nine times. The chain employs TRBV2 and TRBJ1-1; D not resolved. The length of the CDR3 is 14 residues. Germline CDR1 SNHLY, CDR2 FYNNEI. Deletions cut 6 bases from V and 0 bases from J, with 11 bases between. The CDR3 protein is CASRAGILNTEAFF. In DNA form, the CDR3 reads TGTGCCAGCAGGGCCGGGATCTTGAACACTGAAGCTTTCTTT.

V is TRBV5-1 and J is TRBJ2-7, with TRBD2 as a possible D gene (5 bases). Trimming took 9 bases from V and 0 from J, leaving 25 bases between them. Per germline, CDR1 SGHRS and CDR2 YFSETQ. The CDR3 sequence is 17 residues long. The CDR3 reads CATSKLASWESSYEQYF. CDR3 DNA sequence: TGCGCCACCTCCAAGTTGGCTAGCTGGGAGAGCTCCTACGAGCAGTACTTC.

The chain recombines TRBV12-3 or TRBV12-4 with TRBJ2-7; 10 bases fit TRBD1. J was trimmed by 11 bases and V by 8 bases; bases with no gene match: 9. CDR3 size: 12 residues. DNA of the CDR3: TGTGCCAGCGGGGGACAGGGGAAATCCGAGTACTTC. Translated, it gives CASGGQGKSEYF.

Here the CDR3 DNA reads TGTGCCAGCAGCCAGGGGGATACGCAGTATTTT. Amino acid sequence: CASSQGDTQYF. J is TRBJ2-3 and V is TRBV11-2, with a weak D call TRBD1 (6 bases). The germline V gene encodes CDR1 SGHAT and CDR2 FQNNGV. Trimming took off 5 bases at V and 6 bases at J, with 6 bases between the two ends. The CDR3 is 11 residues long.

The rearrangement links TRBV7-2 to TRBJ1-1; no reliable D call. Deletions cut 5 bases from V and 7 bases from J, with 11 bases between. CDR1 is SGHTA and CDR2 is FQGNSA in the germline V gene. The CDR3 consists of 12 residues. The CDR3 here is CASSPGILEAFF. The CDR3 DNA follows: TGTGCCAGCAGCCCAGGAATCCTTGAAGCTTTCTTT.

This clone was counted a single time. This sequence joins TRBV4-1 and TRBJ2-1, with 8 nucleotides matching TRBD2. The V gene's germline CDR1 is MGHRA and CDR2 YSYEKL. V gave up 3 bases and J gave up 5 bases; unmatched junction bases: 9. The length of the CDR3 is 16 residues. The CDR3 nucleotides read TGCGCCAGCAGCCAGTGGGGTAGCGGGATAAACAATGAGCAGTTCTTC. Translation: CASSQWGSGINNEQFF.

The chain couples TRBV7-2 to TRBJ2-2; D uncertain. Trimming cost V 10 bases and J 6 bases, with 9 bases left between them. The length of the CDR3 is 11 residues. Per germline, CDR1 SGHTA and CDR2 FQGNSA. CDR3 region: CATSFAGELFF. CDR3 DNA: TGTGCCACCTCCTTTGCCGGGGAGCTGTTTTTT. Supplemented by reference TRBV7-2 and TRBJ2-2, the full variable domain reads GAGVSQSPSNKVTEKGKDVELRCDPISGHTALYWYRQSLGQGLEFLIYFQGNSAPDKSGLPSDRFSAERTGGSVSTLTIQRTQQEDSAVYLCATSFAGELFFGEGSRLTVL.

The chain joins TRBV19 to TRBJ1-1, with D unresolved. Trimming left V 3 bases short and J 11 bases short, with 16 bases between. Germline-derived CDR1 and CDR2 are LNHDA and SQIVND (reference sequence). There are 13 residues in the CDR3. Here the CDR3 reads CASSMSRGVTAFF. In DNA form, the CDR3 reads TGTGCCAGTAGTATGTCCCGGGGAGTTACCGCTTTCTTT. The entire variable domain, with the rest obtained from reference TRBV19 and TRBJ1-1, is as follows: DGGITQSPKYLFRKEGQNVTLSCEQNLNHDAMYWYRQDPGQGLRLIYYSQIVNDFQKGDIAEGYSVSREKKESFPLTVTSAQKNPTAFYLCASSMSRGVTAFFGQGTRLTVV.

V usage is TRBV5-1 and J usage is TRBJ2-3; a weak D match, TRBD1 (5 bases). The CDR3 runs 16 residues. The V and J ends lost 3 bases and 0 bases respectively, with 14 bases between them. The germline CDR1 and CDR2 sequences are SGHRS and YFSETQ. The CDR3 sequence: CASSSPATDSTDTQYF. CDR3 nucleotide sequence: TGCGCCAGCAGCTCTCCCGCGACAGATAGCACAGATACGCAGTATTTT.

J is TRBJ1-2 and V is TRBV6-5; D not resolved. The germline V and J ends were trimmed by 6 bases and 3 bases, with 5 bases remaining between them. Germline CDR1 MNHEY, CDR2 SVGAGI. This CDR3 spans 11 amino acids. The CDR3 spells CASSPDYGYTF. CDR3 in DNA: TGTGCCAGCAGCCCAGACTATGGCTACACCTTC.

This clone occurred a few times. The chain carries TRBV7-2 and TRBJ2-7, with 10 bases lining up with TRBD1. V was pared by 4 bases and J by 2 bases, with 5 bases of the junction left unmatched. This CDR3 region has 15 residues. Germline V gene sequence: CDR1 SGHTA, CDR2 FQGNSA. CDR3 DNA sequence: TGTGCCAGCAGCTACGGACAGGGGGTCCCCTACGAGCAGTACTTC. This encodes CASSYGQGVPYEQYF.

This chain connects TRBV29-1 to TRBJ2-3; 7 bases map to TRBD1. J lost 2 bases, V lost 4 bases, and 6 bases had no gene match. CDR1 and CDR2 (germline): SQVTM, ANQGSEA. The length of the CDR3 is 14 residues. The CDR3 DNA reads TGCAGCGTTGTTAGGGGGCGGGTCACAGATACGCAGTATTTT. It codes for CSVVRGRVTDTQYF.

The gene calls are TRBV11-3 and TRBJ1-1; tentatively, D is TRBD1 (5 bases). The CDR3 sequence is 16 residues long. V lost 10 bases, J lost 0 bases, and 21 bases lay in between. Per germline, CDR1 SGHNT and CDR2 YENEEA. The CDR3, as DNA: TGTGCCATCCAGGGTGGGAACGGGGGAATGAACACTGAAGCTTTCTTT. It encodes CAIQGGNGGMNTEAFF.

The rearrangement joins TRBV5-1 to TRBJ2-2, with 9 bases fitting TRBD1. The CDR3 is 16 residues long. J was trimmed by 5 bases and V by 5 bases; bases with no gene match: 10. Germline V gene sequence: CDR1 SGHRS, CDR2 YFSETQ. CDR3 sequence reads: CASSWAGTGKTGELFF. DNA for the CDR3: TGCGCCAGCAGTTGGGCCGGGACAGGGAAGACCGGGGAGCTGTTTTTT.

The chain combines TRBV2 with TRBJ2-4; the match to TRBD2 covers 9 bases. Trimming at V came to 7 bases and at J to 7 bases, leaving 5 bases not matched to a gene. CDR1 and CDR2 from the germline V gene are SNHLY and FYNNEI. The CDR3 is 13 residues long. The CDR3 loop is CASTWTSANIQYF. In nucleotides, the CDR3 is TGTGCCAGCACTTGGACTAGCGCGAACATTCAGTACTTC.

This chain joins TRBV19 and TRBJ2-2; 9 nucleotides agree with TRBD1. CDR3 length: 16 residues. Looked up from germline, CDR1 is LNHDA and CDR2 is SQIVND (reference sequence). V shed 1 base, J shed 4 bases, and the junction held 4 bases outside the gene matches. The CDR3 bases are TGTGCCAGTAGTATAGCTTGGACAGGGGCCACCGGGGAGCTGTTTTTT. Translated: CASSIAWTGATGELFF. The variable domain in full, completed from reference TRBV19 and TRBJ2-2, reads DGGITQSPKYLFRKEGQNVTLSCEQNLNHDAMYWYRQDPGQGLRLIYYSQIVNDFQKGDIAEGYSVSREKKESFPLTVTSAQKNPTAFYLCASSIAWTGATGELFFGEGSRLTVL.

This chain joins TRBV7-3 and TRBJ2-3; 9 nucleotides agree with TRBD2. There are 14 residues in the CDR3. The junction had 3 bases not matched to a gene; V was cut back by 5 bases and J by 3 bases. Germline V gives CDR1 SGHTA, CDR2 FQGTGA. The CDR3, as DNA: TGTGCCAGCAGCCTTAGCGGGAGAACAGATACGCAGTATTTT. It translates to CASSLSGRTDTQYF. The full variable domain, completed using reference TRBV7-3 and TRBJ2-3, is GAGVSQTPSNKVTEKGKYVELRCDPISGHTALYWYRQSLGQGPEFLIYFQGTGAADDSGLPNDRFFAVRPEGSVSTLKIQRTERGDSAVYLCASSLSGRTDTQYFGPGTRLTVL.

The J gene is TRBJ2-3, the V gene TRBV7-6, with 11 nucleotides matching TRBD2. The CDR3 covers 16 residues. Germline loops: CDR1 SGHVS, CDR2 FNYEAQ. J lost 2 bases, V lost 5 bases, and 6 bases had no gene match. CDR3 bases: TGTGCCAGCAGCCCGGGACTAGCGGCGTACACAGATACGCAGTATTTT. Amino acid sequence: CASSPGLAAYTDTQYF.

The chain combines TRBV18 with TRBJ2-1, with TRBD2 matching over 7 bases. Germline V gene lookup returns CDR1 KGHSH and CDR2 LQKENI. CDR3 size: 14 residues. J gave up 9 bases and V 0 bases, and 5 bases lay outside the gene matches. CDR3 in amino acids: CASSPPGGGGEQFF. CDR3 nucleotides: TGTGCCAGCTCACCACCGGGCGGGGGAGGTGAGCAGTTCTTC.